This TCR beta chain was identified in a study of T cell repertoires in cytomegalovirus infection. Whole-study context: Signatures in public TCR beta sequences pointed to both CMV infection and matching HLA type. Whole-study findings and limits: CMV-specific TCR beta clonotypes restricted by HLA-C were the ones dominating the ex vivo response.

The CDR3 is 17 residues long. Germline V gene sequence: CDR1 SGHTA, CDR2 FQGNSA. Trimming took 1 base from V and 0 from J, leaving 13 bases between them. One entry per CDR3 protein, called by TCRdb with MiXCR from the reads. The repertoire has a few hundred thousand distinct CDR3 sequences, around 8.7% of them found once; the top ten carry approximately 15%. This clonotype appeared many times. Antigen unknown. The chain joins TRBV7-2 to TRBJ1-3; D unclear. This TCR was sampled from a human donor in good health (CMV status not recorded). Some clones in this sample may be carry-over from other donors' samples. Sequences were obtained from PBMCs. The CDR3 DNA follows: TGTGCCAGCAGCTTAGATCAAGGCCCCCTCTCTGGAAACACCATATATTTT. It is translated as CASSLDQGPLSGNTIYF.